This record covers a single TCR beta chain. Its target is unknown. The data originate from a study of glioma-infiltrating T cells. Broader study findings: Very few CDR3 sequences were shared between tissue and blood.

The germline V gene encodes CDR1 SNHLY and CDR2 FYNNEI. The V end lost 3 bases, the J end lost 2 bases, and 7 bases lay between the germline ends. This CDR3 comprises 13 residues. Using RNA template, CDR3s of TCR alpha and beta were amplified with iRepertoire arm-PCR. Using its own MiXCR run on the multiplex PCR reads, TCRdb lists one record per CDR3 protein. Here the sample spans about 180,000 distinct CDR3 sequences, about 40% being singletons. The chain joins TRBV2 to TRBJ1-1; TRBD1 might be the D (5 bases). The sequencing input was glioma tissue, nonneoplastic brain tissue, or PBMCs (not recorded which). This clonotype originated in a human donor with low-grade glioma or glioblastoma, undergoing nonglioma brain surgery, or in good health (not recorded which). In nucleotides, the CDR3 is TGTGCCAGCAGTGACAGGGAAAACACTGAAGCTTTCTTT. It specifies CASSDRENTEAFF.